These 26 T cell receptor beta chains were all obtained from the same sample, sequenced in a study of blood T cell repertoires in COVID-19. TCRdb's table, derived via immunoSEQ multiplex PCR, lists solely in-frame clones and lacks some. Of about 280,000 clones in the sample, 85% were seen once. Input material: peripheral blood. All receptors derive from a man aged 50 to 60 with active or convalescent COVID-19.

The J gene is TRBJ1-4, the V gene TRBV7-9; unclear D gene. The CDR3 length is 15 residues. The germline gives CDR1 SEHNR, CDR2 FQNEAQ (reference sequence). V lost 1 base and J 0 bases, leaving 6 bases between the germline ends. CDR3 protein: CASSLEYATNEKLFF. The CDR3, as DNA: TGTGCCAGCAGCTTAGAATATGCAACTAATGAAAAACTGTTTTTT.

This chain joins TRBV2 and TRBJ2-2, with TRBD1 identical over 10 bases. This CDR3 contains 14 residues. V shed 6 bases, J shed 6 bases, and the junction held 4 bases outside the gene matches. Germline lookup yields CDR1 SNHLY and CDR2 FYNNEI. CDR3 in amino acids: CASSSGTGAGELFF. DNA for the CDR3: TGTGCCAGCAGCTCCGGGACAGGGGCCGGGGAGCTGTTTTTT.

The chain has TRBV6-4 and TRBJ2-1; 8 nucleotides align to TRBD2. Germline trimming cut 8 bases from V and 7 bases from J; bases unmatched to any gene: 7. CDR3 length: 13 amino acids. Germline V CDR1 and CDR2: MRHNA, SNTAGT. The CDR3 nucleotides read TGTGCCAGCTCGGCTAGCGGGTTTAATGAGCAGTTCTTC. Its translation: CASSASGFNEQFF.

The chain employs TRBV29-1 and TRBJ1-5; D possibly corresponds to TRBD1 (6 bases). With 6 bases removed from V and 0 bases from J, the gap between germline ends came to 9 bases. The CDR3 contains 13 residues. Germline values: CDR1 SQVTM, CDR2 ANQGSEA. CDR3 DNA sequence: TGCAGCGTATCCAGGGGTAGCAATCAGCCCCAGCATTTT. Protein sequence: CSVSRGSNQPQHF.

This clone was counted a few times. The chain joins TRBV19 to TRBJ2-1, with no clear D. CDR1 is LNHDA, CDR2 SQIVND, per germline (reference sequence). The CDR3 is 15 residues long. V lost 6 bases and J lost 8, with 20 bases in between. The CDR3 spells CASSPVVVLSDEQFF. The CDR3 bases are TGTGCCAGTAGCCCGGTGGTAGTATTATCGGATGAGCAGTTCTTC.

V usage is TRBV9 and J usage is TRBJ2-7; D is perhaps TRBD2 (5 bases). Germline assignment: CDR1 SGDLS and CDR2 YYNGEE. The CDR3 is 12 amino acids. Trimming took off 3 bases at V and 7 bases at J, with 11 bases between the two ends. The CDR3 coding sequence is TGTGCCAGCAGCGCCGGGGTAGGGGAGCAGTACTTC. This translates into CASSAGVGEQYF. Supplemented by reference TRBV9 and TRBJ2-7, the full variable domain reads DSGVTQTPKHLITATGQRVTLRCSPRSGDLSVYWYQQSLDQGLQFLIQYYNGEERAKGNILERFSAQQFPDLHSELNLSSLELGDSALYFCASSAGVGEQYFGPGTRLTVT.

V usage is TRBV10-3 and J usage is TRBJ2-2; 10 bases are a match to TRBD2. With 8 bases clipped from V and 1 base from J, the junction kept 16 bases outside the gene matches. Germline V gives CDR1 ENHRY, CDR2 SYGVKD. The CDR3 sequence is 19 residues long. CDR3 amino acids: CAILGGGAGGPRNTGELFF. The CDR3 nucleotides are TGTGCCATCCTCGGCGGGGGAGCGGGAGGGCCGCGGAACACCGGGGAGCTGTTTTTT.

The chain is built from TRBV28 and TRBJ1-6, with D unresolved. The germline CDR1 and CDR2 sequences are MDHEN and SYDVKM. The CDR3 covers 12 residues. V lost 2 bases, J lost 12 bases, and 8 bases lay in between. The CDR3 DNA reads as TGTGCCAGCAGTTTAGCTGGCCTACCCCTCCACTTT. Protein: CASSLAGLPLHF.

In this sample, this clone turned up once. The chain links TRBV9 to TRBJ2-2, with D uncertain. The CDR3 sequence is 11 residues long. Between the trimmed V and J ends, which lost 4 bases and 6 bases, there was a span of 4 bases. CDR1 is SGDLS, CDR2 YYNGEE, per germline. CDR3 DNA sequence: TGTGCCAGCAGCCTACCCGGGGAGCTGTTTTTT. This sequence encodes CASSLPGELFF.

This sequence joins TRBV5-6 and TRBJ1-1; D is perhaps TRBD1 (6 bases). This CDR3 comprises 16 residues. Per germline, CDR1 SGHDT and CDR2 YYEEEE. The V end lost 2 bases, the J end lost 0 bases, and 14 bases lay between the germline ends. For the CDR3, the DNA is TGTGCCAGCAGCTTAAGGGCAGGGGTAATGAACACTGAAGCTTTCTTT. Translation gives CASSLRAGVMNTEAFF. Filled out from reference TRBV5-6 and TRBJ1-1, the complete variable domain reads DAGVTQSPTHLIKTRGQQVTLRCSPKSGHDTVSWYQQALGQGPQFIFQYYEEEERQRGNFPDRFSGHQFPNYSSELNVNALLLGDSALYLCASSLRAGVMNTEAFFGQGTRLTVV.

V is TRBV5-4 and J is TRBJ2-2, with 9 nucleotides matching TRBD2. CDR3 length equals 16 residues. Trimming at V came to 0 bases and at J to 5 bases, leaving 5 bases not matched to a gene. Germline assignment: CDR1 SGHNT and CDR2 YYREEE (reference sequence). The DNA of the CDR3 is TGTGCCAGCAGCTTGGTTGCGGGAGGGCTGACCGGGGAGCTGTTTTTT. It encodes CASSLVAGGLTGELFF.

The J gene is TRBJ1-4, the V gene TRBV6-5; the D is unclear. Germline loops: CDR1 MNHEY, CDR2 SVGAGI. The V end lost 8 bases, the J end lost 7 bases, and 14 bases lay between the germline ends. This CDR3 has 13 residues. As DNA, the CDR3 is TGTGCCAGCCGCTTCGGAGGGAGTGAAAAACTGTTTTTT. This encodes CASRFGGSEKLFF.

About this clone itself: Sequence at one end of the junction differs from germline and may be a read error. The rearrangement uses TRBV7-7 and TRBJ2-1; 8 positions match TRBD2. Germline V gene data show CDR1 as SSHAT and CDR2 as FNYEAQ (reference sequence). There are 15 residues in the CDR3. The CDR3 loop reads CASSFAASGYNEQFF. CDR3 in DNA: TGTGCTAGCAGCTTCGCGGCTAGCGGGTACAATGAGCAGTTCTTC.

The chain combines TRBV4-2 with TRBJ2-3; a weak D match, TRBD2 (6 bases). Germline V gene lookup returns CDR1 LGHNA and CDR2 YNFKEQ. Trimming took 1 base from V and 3 from J, leaving 23 bases between them. CDR3 size: 19 residues. CDR3 sequence reads: CASSQVVRQRRAGTDTQYF. DNA for the CDR3: TGTGCCAGCAGCCAAGTTGTGAGACAGCGGCGTGCGGGAACAGATACGCAGTATTTT.

The chain is built from TRBV7-9 and TRBJ1-4, with D maybe TRBD1 (5 bases). This CDR3 comprises 13 residues. The germline CDR1 and CDR2 sequences are SEHNR and FQNEAQ (reference sequence). V shed 1 base and J shed 8 bases, with 8 bases lying between them. The CDR3 nucleotides read TGTGCCAGCAGCTTAGGGGGCCGAGAAAAACTGTTTTTT. Its protein product is CASSLGGREKLFF.

Here the CDR3 reads CASSLSGTNYEQYF. CDR3 in DNA: TGCGCCAGCAGCCTATCCGGGACAAATTACGAGCAGTACTTC. The chain combines TRBV5-1 with TRBJ2-7; tentatively, D is TRBD1 (6 bases). Germline V gene lookup returns CDR1 SGHRS and CDR2 YFSETQ. This CDR3 spans 14 amino acids. V was clipped by 4 bases and J by 4 bases, with 15 bases between them.

The chain combines TRBV25-1 with TRBJ1-5, with 9 bases matching TRBD1. Germline lookup yields CDR1 MGHDK and CDR2 SYGVNS. This CDR3 region has 18 residues. V dropped 6 bases and J dropped 0; count of bases not matched to a gene: 12. CDR3 in amino acids: CASSSDRGPLYSNQPQHF. DNA of the CDR3: TGTGCCAGCAGCTCGGACAGGGGCCCCCTCTATAGCAATCAGCCCCAGCATTTT.

The genes are TRBV7-5 and TRBJ2-1; the table names TRBD1, a call not compared with the DNA. TRBV7-5 is recorded as a pseudogene. The CDR3 extends over 12 amino acids. CDR3 sequence: CVRSRQANEQFF. The CDR3 coding sequence is TGTGTCAGAAGCCGACAAGCCAATGAGCAGTTCTTC.

There are a few counts of this clone. The chain has TRBV18 and TRBJ1-1; possibly TRBD1 for D (5 bases). CDR3 length equals 16 residues. Trimming left V 4 bases short and J 7 bases short, with 22 bases between. The V gene's germline CDR1 is KGHSH and CDR2 LQKENI. CDR3 nucleotides: TGTGCCAGCTCACTTCCCCCTCTAGACAGTTTCTATGAAGCTTTCTTT. Encoded protein: CASSLPPLDSFYEAFF.

The genes are TRBV4-2 and TRBJ1-5; D not resolved. Germline V gives CDR1 LGHNA, CDR2 YNFKEQ. V was pared by 1 base and J by 5 bases, with 6 bases between. The CDR3 runs to 13 residues. DNA for the CDR3: TGTGCCAGCAGCCAAGCCTCAGATCAGCCCCAGCATTTT. Its translation is CASSQASDQPQHF.

The rearrangement joins TRBV5-1 to TRBJ2-2, with TRBD2 identical over 9 bases. The CDR3 is made up of 15 amino acids. V lost 4 bases to trimming and J lost 6 bases; unmatched junction nucleotides: 7. Germline V gene data show CDR1 as SGHRS and CDR2 as YFSETQ. This CDR3 reads CASSVAGGPPGELFF. The CDR3 DNA sequence: TGCGCCAGCAGCGTGGCGGGAGGGCCACCCGGGGAGCTGTTTTTT.

The chain has TRBV5-6 and TRBJ2-2, with D perhaps TRBD1 (6 bases). This CDR3 is 15 amino acids long. The ends were cut back, 4 bases at V and 2 bases at J, with 12 bases in the middle. Germline values: CDR1 SGHDT, CDR2 YYEEEE. CDR3 in DNA: TGTGCCAGCAGCCGAAGGGGGAGAAACACCGGGGAGCTGTTTTTT. Its translation is CASSRRGRNTGELFF.

CDR3 protein: CATSRDYRAQAFF. The CDR3 nucleotides read TGTGCCACCAGCAGAGATTACAGGGCCCAAGCTTTCTTT. The V call is TRBV15, the J call TRBJ1-1; D might be TRBD1 (6 bases). Germline V CDR1 and CDR2: LNHNV, YYDKDF (reference sequence). Trimming removed 0 bases at V and 9 bases at J, with 11 bases between. CDR3 size: 13 residues. Full variable domain (remainder filled in from reference TRBV15 and TRBJ1-1): DAMVIQNPRYQVTQFGKPVTLSCSQTLNHNVMYWYQQKSSQAPKLLFHYYDKDFNNEADTPDNFQSRRPNTSFCFLDIRSPGLGDTAMYLCATSRDYRAQAFFGQGTRLTVV.

In the case of this clone: Within the sample, other DNA sequences also encode this same CDR3. The rearrangement uses TRBV5-1 and TRBJ2-5, with 8 positions matching TRBD2. Trimming removed 4 bases from V and 2 bases from J; junction bases left unmatched: 4. The CDR3 runs 14 residues. Germline V lookup: CDR1 SGHRS, CDR2 YFSETQ. Written as DNA, the CDR3 is TGCGCCAGCAGCCGGGGGACTAGTCAAGAGACCCAGTACTTC. Encoded protein: CASSRGTSQETQYF.

The rearrangement uses TRBV3-1 (or the pseudogene TRBV3-2) and TRBJ2-7, with 8 bases matching TRBD1. The CDR3 extends over 14 amino acids. CDR1 and CDR2 (germline): LGHDT, YNNKEL (reference sequence). The trim removed 4 bases at V and 7 bases at J, leaving 9 bases unmatched. The CDR3 DNA reads TGTGCCAGCAGCCCCGGACAGGGTCTAGGAGAGCAGTACTTC. Encoded protein: CASSPGQGLGEQYF.

About this clone itself: The identical CDR3 is also encoded by other nucleotide sequences in the sample. The CDR3 protein is CASSLEGPYNEQFF. The CDR3 bases are TGTGCCAGCAGCCTGGAGGGTCCTTACAATGAGCAGTTCTTC. The gene calls are TRBV11-2 and TRBJ2-1; a possible D gene is TRBD2 (6 bases). V was pared by 5 bases and J by 4 bases, with 12 bases between. CDR3 size: 14 residues. Germline CDR1 is SGHAT and CDR2 is FQNNGV.